Presented here are 15 T cell receptor beta chains from one specimen sequenced in a study of blood T cells in healthy people across ages. Then a second PCR, running roughly 7 to 11 cycles, was carried out with a sample-barcoded 5' primer and a J-beta primer mix. TCRdb called the 5' RACE reads again in MiXCR, with one record for every CDR3 protein. This sample has approximately 1.5 million distinct CDR3 sequences, with about 31% found just once. Sample: blood. Receptor source: a woman between 25 and 40 years old in good health.

This clonotype was recorded a few times. The V gene is TRBV7-2, the J gene TRBJ2-7; TRBD2 matches 7 bases. After removal of 5 bases from V and 3 bases from J, the junction contained 7 bases not matched to a gene. The CDR3 length is 14 residues. Germline V gene data show CDR1 as SGHTA and CDR2 as FQGNSA. The CDR3 spells CASSGDYLHYEQYF. The CDR3 region has the DNA TGTGCCAGCAGCGGGGACTACCTCCACTACGAGCAGTACTTC.

This clonotype was counted only a few times. The rearrangement joins TRBV11-2 to TRBJ2-7, with TRBD1 matching over 7 bases. This CDR3 has 11 residues. CDR1 and CDR2 (germline): SGHAT, FQNNGV. V gave up 5 bases and J gave up 8 bases; unmatched junction bases: 3. The CDR3 protein is CASSPTGQQYF. The CDR3 coding sequence is TGTGCCAGCAGCCCGACAGGGCAGCAGTACTTC.

The CDR3 nucleotides are TGCAGTGCCTCCAGGGTGGCAGGGTGCCAAGAGACCCAGTACTTC. It yields the protein CSASRVAGCQETQYF. The chain combines TRBV20-1 with TRBJ2-5; maybe TRBD1 (5 bases). The CDR3 consists of 15 residues. The germline V gene encodes CDR1 DFQATT and CDR2 SNEGSKA (reference sequence). V was shortened by 6 bases and J by 1 base, with 18 bases between the two germline ends.

This clonotype occurred a few times. J is TRBJ1-5 and V is TRBV12-3 or TRBV12-4; no clear D. This CDR3 comprises 15 residues. Trimming left V 4 bases short and J 0 bases short, with 10 bases between. The CDR3 loop is CASSSSTYSNQPQHF. The CDR3, as DNA: TGTGCCAGCAGTTCCTCGACTTATAGCAATCAGCCCCAGCATTTT.

This sequence joins TRBV21-1 and TRBJ1-5; whether TRBD1, the table's D call, matches the DNA was not checked. TRBV21-1 is assigned pseudogene status. This CDR3 is built from 14 residues. The CDR3 bases are TGTGCCAGTTCGGGGGTTCTGAGCAATCAGCCCCAGCATTTT. This gives the protein CASSGVLSNQPQHF.

This clonotype was found a few times. The chain has TRBV20-1 and TRBJ2-7, with a weak D call TRBD1 (6 bases). CDR1 is DFQATT, CDR2 SNEGSKA, per germline (reference sequence). The CDR3 spans 13 residues. V was trimmed by 5 bases and J by 3 bases, leaving 14 bases between them. The CDR3 region is CSAGGQPYYEQYF. As DNA, the CDR3 is TGCAGTGCTGGGGGACAACCCTACTACGAGCAGTACTTC.

This clonotype was counted only a few times. This chain uses TRBV20-1 with TRBJ2-1, with 7 bases identical to TRBD2. With V trimmed by 5 bases and J by 3 bases, 10 bases remained unmatched. The CDR3 is 15 amino acids. From germline, CDR1 is DFQATT and CDR2 SNEGSKA (reference sequence). CDR3 amino acids: CSAPGGALLYNEQFF. DNA for the CDR3: TGCAGTGCTCCGGGAGGCGCCCTTCTCTACAATGAGCAGTTCTTC.

The chain has TRBV6-5 and TRBJ2-7; 10 bases fit TRBD1. Per germline, CDR1 MNHEY and CDR2 SVGAGI. The CDR3 totals 15 residues. With 6 bases clipped from V and 3 bases from J, the junction kept 8 bases outside the gene matches. The CDR3 DNA reads TGTGCCAGCAGCCTAGGGACAGGGGCGAACTACGAGCAGTACTTC. It encodes CASSLGTGANYEQYF.

This clonotype was seen a few times. CDR3 nucleotides: TGTGCCAGCAGTGGGGGCGGGGCCAAAAACATTCAGTACTTC. This encodes CASSGGGAKNIQYF. The chain couples TRBV2 to TRBJ2-4; D assignment may be TRBD1 or TRBD2 (5 bases each). V was cut by 4 bases and J by 1 base, with 8 bases left in between. This CDR3 has 14 residues. The germline V gene has CDR1 SNHLY and CDR2 FYNNEI.

This clonotype was picked up a small number of times. The V and J genes are TRBV5-1 and TRBJ2-1, with 7 nucleotides matching TRBD2. This CDR3 contains 18 residues. J was trimmed by 0 bases and V by 4 bases; bases with no gene match: 13. Germline V lookup: CDR1 SGHRS, CDR2 YFSETQ. CDR3 region: CASSPMPGGFNSYNEQFF. CDR3 DNA: TGCGCCAGCAGCCCCATGCCGGGGGGATTTAACTCCTACAATGAGCAGTTCTTC. Combining the CDR3 with reference TRBV5-1 and TRBJ2-1 gives the whole variable domain KAGVTQTPRYLIKTRGQQVTLSCSPISGHRSVSWYQQTPGQGLQFLFEYFSETQRNKGNFPGRFSGRQFSNSRSEMNVSTLELGDSALYLCASSPMPGGFNSYNEQFFGPGTRLTVL.

On this clonotype itself: The germline gene is not matched at one end of the junction; a read error may be the cause. The gene calls are TRBV9 and TRBJ2-7; no clear D. The germline gives CDR1 SGDLS, CDR2 YYNGEE. CDR3 size: 16 residues. The CDR3 spells CAGSDEGHSGPYEQYF. CDR3 nucleotide sequence: TGTGCCGGCAGCGACGAAGGGCACTCTGGACCCTACGAGCAGTACTTC. The full variable domain, rest sourced from reference TRBV9 and TRBJ2-7, is DSGVTQTPKHLITATGQRVTLRCSPRSGDLSVYWYQQSLDQGLQFLIQYYNGEERAKGNILERFSAQQFPDLHSELNLSSLELGDSALYFCAGSDEGHSGPYEQYFGPGTRLTVT.

The V gene is TRBV5-1, the J gene TRBJ2-3, with D unresolved. Germline values: CDR1 SGHRS, CDR2 YFSETQ. Trimming left V 4 bases short and J 0 bases short, with 6 bases between. The length of the CDR3 is 13 residues. CDR3 nucleotides: TGCGCCAGCAGCGTTACTAGCACAGATACGCAGTATTTT. Its protein is CASSVTSTDTQYF.

This clonotype was counted between two and nine times. CDR3 bases: TGCAGTGCCAAGATGGGGGGAGACAGGGGGACGGGAGTCTATGAGACCCAGTACTTC. It is translated as CSAKMGGDRGTGVYETQYF. The chain has TRBV20-1 and TRBJ2-5; TRBD1 matches 9 bases. The CDR3 contains 19 residues. The germline V gene has CDR1 DFQATT and CDR2 SNEGSKA (reference sequence). V gave up 6 bases and J gave up 5 bases; unmatched junction bases: 25.

This clonotype showed up many times. V and J are TRBV15 and TRBJ2-3; 7 bases match TRBD2. The trim removed 0 bases at V and 4 bases at J, leaving 16 bases unmatched. The CDR3 consists of 19 residues. CDR1 and CDR2 from the germline V gene are LNHNV and YYDKDF (reference sequence). The CDR3 coding sequence is TGTGCCACCAGCAGAGATGTCCAGAAACTAGCGATGTATGCAGATACGCAGTATTTT. It translates to CATSRDVQKLAMYADTQYF.

This chain uses TRBV4-1 with TRBJ2-7, with TRBD2 matching over 12 bases. Per germline, CDR1 MGHRA and CDR2 YSYEKL. The CDR3 covers 16 residues. J gave up 7 bases and V 1 base, and 8 bases lay outside the gene matches. The CDR3 here is CASSQGGLAGHGEQYF. The CDR3 coding sequence is TGCGCCAGCAGCCAAGGCGGACTAGCGGGGCACGGTGAGCAGTACTTC.